This T cell receptor beta chain was observed in a study of blood T cell repertoires in COVID-19. Trimming pared 3 bases from V and 5 bases from J, leaving 22 bases between. The CDR3 sequence is 17 residues long. Germline loops: CDR1 SGHAT, CDR2 FQNNGV. Profiled with immunoSEQ multiplex PCR; TCRdb holds only in-frame clones, not every one. The data show about 160,000 clones, approximately 92% seen once. The receptor was isolated from a woman between 50 and 59 years old with acute or convalescent COVID-19. Sequencing used peripheral blood. This sequence joins TRBV11-2 and TRBJ1-1, with a possible D match to TRBD1 (5 bases). The chain's CDR3 is CASSFVLRGGEITEAFF. The CDR3 DNA reads TGTGCCAGCAGCTTTGTTTTGAGGGGAGGGGAAATTACTGAAGCTTTCTTT.